The 14 T cell receptor beta chains reported below all come from one sample, sequenced in a study of T cell repertoires in cytomegalovirus infection. One entry per CDR3 protein, called by TCRdb with MiXCR from the reads. The repertoire has about 770,000 distinct CDR3 sequences, under 35% of them found once; the top ten carry less than 15%. Their recognized antigens are unknown. Sequencing used cultured CD8+ T cells from PBMCs, obtained from culture after CMV antigen stimulation. Receptors were obtained from a human donor in good health (CMV status not recorded). Some clones in this sample may be carry-over from other donors' samples.

CDR3 residues: CASSGIGDTQYF. The CDR3 DNA reads as TGTGCCAGCAGTGGCATTGGGGATACGCAGTATTTT. J is TRBJ2-3 and V is TRBV6-1; D is ambiguous. Between the trimmed V and J ends, which lost 4 bases and 6 bases, there was a span of 8 bases. Germline loops: CDR1 MNHNS, CDR2 SASEGT. The CDR3 extends over 12 amino acids.

The chain joins TRBV12-3 or TRBV12-4 to TRBJ1-2, with D tentatively TRBD1 (6 bases). The CDR3 runs to 12 residues. Trimming pared 5 bases from V and 6 bases from J, leaving 10 bases between. CDR3 nucleotides: TGTGCCAGCAGTGGGCAGGGGCATGGCTACACCTTC. This encodes CASSGQGHGYTF.

As concerns this clonotype: This clone may be a read error of a much larger clone one base away. The V and J genes are TRBV7-6 and TRBJ1-6, with 7 bases that match TRBD1. The CDR3 consists of 17 residues. CDR1 is SGHVS and CDR2 is FNYEAQ in the germline V gene. The CDR3 DNA reads as TGTGTCAGCAGCTACTCAGGGGGAAGCTCCTATAATTCACCCCTCCACTTT. Encoded protein: CVSSYSGGSSYNSPLHF.

The chain uses TRBV29-1 and TRBJ2-7; no clear D gene. CDR1 SQVTM and CDR2 ANQGSEA come from the germline V gene. This CDR3 contains 12 residues. The V and J ends lost 0 bases and 3 bases respectively, with 6 bases between them. The CDR3 here is CSVEDRYYEQYF. The CDR3 DNA reads as TGCAGCGTTGAAGATCGTTACTACGAGCAGTACTTC.

In its sample, this clonotype was seen a few times. J is TRBJ1-1 and V is TRBV10-3, with TRBD1 matching 9 bases. V lost 1 base, J lost 1 base, and 10 bases stayed unmatched. Germline V gene lookup returns CDR1 ENHRY and CDR2 SYGVKD. The CDR3 runs to 18 residues. The DNA for the CDR3 is TGTGCCATCAGTGAGTTCCGGGGACAGGGAGTTGGGAACACTGAAGCTTTCTTT. It yields the protein CAISEFRGQGVGNTEAFF.

The rearrangement joins TRBV12-3 or TRBV12-4 to TRBJ2-2; a weak D match, TRBD1 (6 bases). The CDR3 is made up of 14 amino acids. V lost 6 bases, J lost 0 bases, and 8 bases lay in between. In DNA form, the CDR3 reads TGTGCCAGCAGCGGACAGACGAACACCGGGGAGCTGTTTTTT. Protein sequence: CASSGQTNTGELFF.

This clonotype has only a few counts. The chain recombines TRBV9 with TRBJ2-5; TRBD2 might be the D (6 bases). The V gene lost 7 bases and the J gene lost 6 bases, with 7 bases spanning the gap. Germline V lookup: CDR1 SGDLS, CDR2 YYNGEE. CDR3 length equals 10 residues. CDR3 sequence reads: CASGGKTQYF. CDR3 DNA: TGTGCCAGCGGGGGGAAGACCCAGTACTTC.

A remark on this clonotype: One junction end disagrees with the germline gene, perhaps due to a read error. This chain uses TRBV2 with TRBJ1-1; no reliable D call. Per the germline V gene, CDR1 is SNHLY and CDR2 is FYNNEI. This CDR3 is built from 11 residues. The CDR3 DNA reads as TGTGCCAGCAGTGGCAGCAGGCTCGCTTACTTT. It specifies CASSGSRLAYF.

The chain couples TRBV27 to TRBJ2-7; possible D gene TRBD1, 5 bases. This CDR3 region has 13 residues. Trimming stripped 3 bases from V and 3 bases from J, with 9 bases between. The V gene's germline CDR1 is MNHEY and CDR2 SMNVEV (reference sequence). Here the CDR3 reads CASSLAGYYEQYF. CDR3 coding DNA: TGTGCCAGCAGTTTGGCAGGGTACTACGAGCAGTACTTC.

This clonotype was recorded a few times. The rearrangement joins TRBV15 to TRBJ2-7; the D gene is possibly TRBD1 (5 bases). The germline V gene has CDR1 LNHNV and CDR2 YYDKDF (reference sequence). The V gene lost 1 base and the J gene lost 5 bases, with 18 bases spanning the gap. The CDR3 consists of 16 residues. CDR3 protein: CATSRVSGQVNHEQYF. The CDR3 nucleotides read TGTGCCACCAGCAGAGTCTCAGGACAAGTTAACCACGAGCAGTACTTC.

In its sample, this clonotype was seen a few times. The chain joins TRBV20-1 to TRBJ2-1; 13 nucleotides agree with TRBD2. There are 14 residues in the CDR3. The germline V gene has CDR1 DFQATT and CDR2 SNEGSKA (reference sequence). Trimming cost V 3 bases and J 6 bases; bases outside gene matches: 2. CDR3 region: CSASTSGGVNEQFF. CDR3 bases: TGCAGTGCTAGCACTAGCGGGGGGGTCAATGAGCAGTTCTTC.

This chain joins TRBV11-2 and TRBJ2-2; D may be TRBD1 or TRBD2 (5 bases each). CDR3 length equals 15 residues. Looked up from germline, CDR1 is SGHAT and CDR2 is FQNNGV. V lost 5 bases and J lost 7, with 17 bases in between. As DNA, the CDR3 is TGTGCCAGCAGCAACCGGGACCCCGTGGACGGGGAGCTGTTTTTT. Translating it yields CASSNRDPVDGELFF.

This clonotype was counted a few times. This chain joins TRBV6-5 and TRBJ1-2; 7 bases fit TRBD1. Trimming at V came to 6 bases and at J to 2 bases, leaving 6 bases not matched to a gene. In germline, CDR1 is MNHEY, CDR2 SVGAGI. This CDR3 has 14 residues. The CDR3 protein is CASSQPGQNYGYTF. The CDR3 nucleotides read TGTGCCAGCAGCCAACCGGGACAGAACTATGGCTACACCTTC.

The chain links TRBV7-9 to TRBJ2-5; TRBD1 matches 10 bases. The CDR3 is made up of 13 amino acids. After removal of 9 bases from V and 5 bases from J, the junction contained 6 bases not matched to a gene. The germline V gene encodes CDR1 SEHNR and CDR2 FQNEAQ (reference sequence). DNA for the CDR3: TGTGCCAGTTCCGGGACAGGGGTGGAGACCCAGTACTTC. It encodes CASSGTGVETQYF.